This T cell receptor (beta chain) was observed in a study of blood T cells in healthy people across ages. The study's findings and limits: Possibly confounding the expanded clonotype changes was the fact that donor CMV status was unknown.

Alongside a J-beta primer mix, a sample-barcoded 5' primer served in a second PCR lasting roughly 7 to 11 cycles. From the 5' RACE reads, TCRdb called clonotypes with MiXCR, one entry per CDR3 protein. Among around 400,000 distinct CDR3 sequences listed, about 55% were seen once. A note on this clonotype: What it binds is unknown.

This CDR3 is 14 amino acids long. With 1 base removed from V and 4 bases from J, the gap between germline ends came to 7 bases. The J gene is TRBJ1-4, the V gene TRBV12-3 or TRBV12-4; D not resolved. Source material: blood. The origin of this receptor is a man between 60 and 75 years old in good health. CDR3 residues: CASSLGQNNEKLFF. CDR3 DNA sequence: TGTGCCAGCAGTTTAGGCCAGAATAATGAAAAACTGTTTTTT.